This T cell receptor beta chain was captured by sequencing in a study of shared clonotypes between healthy human individuals. Remarks on this clone: What it binds is unknown.

Running of the assay took place at deep level. Using immunoSEQ multiplex PCR, the repertoire was profiled, and TCRdb retains in-frame clones only, with some absent. This table has a few million clones, approximately 96% appearing once. The germline V gene has CDR1 SGHRS and CDR2 YFSETQ. The V and J ends lost 2 bases and 3 bases, in that order; junction bases with no gene match: 6. The CDR3 has 16 residues. Broader study findings: As a rule, naive subsets had a larger estimated richness than memory subsets.

Splitting of CD4+ cells produced CD45RA+ naive and CD45RA-negative memory subsets. Specimen: naive CD4+ T cells sorted from blood. Subset given: CD45RA+ positively selected. The TCR sequence derives from a man aged 18-30 years in good health. V is TRBV5-1 and J is TRBJ1-4; TRBD1 agrees at 8 bases. The chain's CDR3 is CASSFSQGAANEKLFF. CDR3 sequence (DNA): TGCGCCAGCAGCTTCTCTCAGGGGGCGGCTAATGAAAAACTGTTTTTT.